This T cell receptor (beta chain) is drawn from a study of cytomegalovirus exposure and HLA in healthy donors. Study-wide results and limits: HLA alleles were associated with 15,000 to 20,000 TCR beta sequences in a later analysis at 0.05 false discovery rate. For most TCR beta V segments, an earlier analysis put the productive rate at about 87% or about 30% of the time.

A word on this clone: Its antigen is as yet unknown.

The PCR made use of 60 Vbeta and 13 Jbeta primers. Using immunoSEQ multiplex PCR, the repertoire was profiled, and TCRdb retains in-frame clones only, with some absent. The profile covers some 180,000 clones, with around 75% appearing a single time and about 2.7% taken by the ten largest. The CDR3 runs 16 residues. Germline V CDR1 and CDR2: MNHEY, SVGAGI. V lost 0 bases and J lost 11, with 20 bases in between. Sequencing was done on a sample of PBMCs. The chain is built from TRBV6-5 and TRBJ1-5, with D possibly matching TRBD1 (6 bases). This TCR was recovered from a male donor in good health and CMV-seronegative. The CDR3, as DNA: TGTGCCAGCAGTTACTCGATTCTACAGGGCCCCAAGGCCCAGCATTTT. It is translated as CASSYSILQGPKAQHF.